One sample yielded the 14 T cell receptor beta chains listed below, sequenced in a study of Tregs in tolerant kidney transplant recipients. The nonmyeloablative bone marrow transplants came from related graft donors, with transient mixed chimerism. Libraries were prepared by immunoSEQ multiplex PCR; TCRdb keeps only in-frame clonotypes and omits some of them. The repertoire holds about 50,000 clones, with approximately 89% as singletons. Sequenced material: CD8+ T cells from blood (PBMCs), taken 12 months after the transplant. The receptors were gathered from a human patient who received a combined kidney and bone marrow transplant. Some T cells could come from the graft donor.

This rearrangement joins TRBV19 to TRBJ1-5; D is perhaps TRBD1 (6 bases). CDR1 and CDR2 (germline): LNHDA, SQIVND (reference sequence). The CDR3 length is 16 residues. V was trimmed by 5 bases and J by 2 bases, leaving 16 bases between them. The CDR3 DNA is TGTGCCAGTAGTTCAGGACACGCAGGGGGCAATCAGCCCCAGCATTTT. It specifies CASSSGHAGGNQPQHF. The entire variable domain, with the rest obtained from reference TRBV19 and TRBJ1-5, is as follows: DGGITQSPKYLFRKEGQNVTLSCEQNLNHDAMYWYRQDPGQGLRLIYYSQIVNDFQKGDIAEGYSVSREKKESFPLTVTSAQKNPTAFYLCASSSGHAGGNQPQHFGDGTRLSIL.

This rearrangement joins TRBV4-1 to TRBJ1-1, with TRBD1 identical over 7 bases. V shed 1 base and J 3 bases; nucleotides not matched to a gene: 11. Looked up from germline, CDR1 is MGHRA and CDR2 is YSYEKL. The CDR3 sequence is 17 residues long. The chain's CDR3 is CASSQVFIQGRDTEAFF. The CDR3 coding sequence is TGCGCCAGCAGCCAAGTTTTCATACAGGGGAGAGACACTGAAGCTTTCTTT.

This clone has a single count. The chain combines TRBV29-1 with TRBJ1-2, with D unclear. Germline V lookup: CDR1 SQVTM, CDR2 ANQGSEA. The CDR3 is 9 amino acids. V was pared by 1 base and J by 8 bases, with 2 bases between. The CDR3 region has the DNA TGCAGCGTTGAAGTAGGCTACACCTTC. Its protein product is CSVEVGYTF.

The V gene is TRBV19, the J gene TRBJ2-7, with 8 bases aligning to TRBD1. Trimming cost V 3 bases and J 1 base; bases outside gene matches: 5. This CDR3 contains 15 residues. CDR1 is LNHDA and CDR2 is SQIVND in the germline V gene (reference sequence). CDR3: CASSIGQGPSYEQYF. The CDR3 nucleotides read TGTGCCAGTAGTATCGGACAGGGTCCTTCCTACGAGCAGTACTTC.

CDR3 sequence: CASSVGVQDYGYTF. The DNA of the CDR3 is TGTGCCAGCAGCGTAGGGGTCCAGGACTATGGCTACACCTTC. The chain couples TRBV9 to TRBJ1-2, with no clear D. Germline assignment: CDR1 SGDLS and CDR2 YYNGEE. The CDR3 spans 14 residues. The V gene lost 0 bases and the J gene lost 3 bases, with 9 bases spanning the gap.

This clone was observed a handful of times. This is likely a read error, given that the CDR3 carries no conserved phenylalanine or tryptophan at its end. No DNA is shown, since the ends of the CDR3 on it are uncertain; the CDR3 is the one TCRdb lists. The V call is TRBV6-4, the J call TRBJ1-4. The CDR3 is made up of 8 amino acids, end residues included. Germline CDR1 reads MRHNA; CDR2 reads SNTAGT. The CDR3 spells CASRRPRV.

This chain links TRBV4-2 with TRBJ2-3; TRBD2 aligns across 13 bases. CDR3 size: 16 residues. The germline V gene has CDR1 LGHNA and CDR2 YNFKEQ. The V gene end was trimmed by 4 bases and the J gene end by 1 base; junction bases not matched to a gene: 2. CDR3 bases: TGTGCCAGCAGCCTCGGACTAGCGGGAGGCACAGATACGCAGTATTTT. This encodes CASSLGLAGGTDTQYF.

V is TRBV19 and J is TRBJ1-2; no clear D. The CDR3 runs 14 residues. The V end lost 2 bases, the J end lost 5 bases, and 12 bases lay between the germline ends. Germline V lookup: CDR1 LNHDA, CDR2 SQIVND (reference sequence). This chain's CDR3 is CASSIPGWRYGYTF. The DNA for the CDR3 is TGTGCCAGTAGTATACCGGGGTGGAGGTATGGCTACACCTTC.

This chain uses TRBV7-9 with TRBJ2-7; 9 nucleotides agree with TRBD2. This CDR3 comprises 14 residues. Per the germline V gene, CDR1 is SEHNR and CDR2 is FQNEAQ (reference sequence). Losses at the gene ends were 3 bases for V and 4 bases for J; bases not matched to a gene: 4. CDR3 DNA: TGTGCCAGCAGCTTTTCGCGGGAGGGATACGAGCAGTACTTC. As protein: CASSFSREGYEQYF.

V and J are TRBV12-5 and TRBJ1-5, with TRBD1 matching over 10 bases. The CDR3 length is 17 residues. The V gene end was trimmed by 0 bases and the J gene end by 5 bases; junction bases not matched to a gene: 7. The germline gives CDR1 LGHNT, CDR2 FRNRAP. The DNA of the CDR3 is TGTGCTAGTGGTTTGGTACTCCCGACAGGGGGCGATCAGCCCCAGCATTTT. Translation: CASGLVLPTGGDQPQHF.

For the CDR3, the DNA is TGCGCCAGCAGTCCCGAGACAGGGTCCCCCGGGGAGCTGTTTTTT. Translating it yields CASSPETGSPGELFF. The chain has TRBV23-1 and TRBJ2-2; 7 bases fit TRBD1. TRBV23-1 is assigned to the ORF class and has an uncertain function. The CDR3 runs 15 residues. J was trimmed by 6 bases and V by 4 bases; bases with no gene match: 8.

The gene calls are TRBV27 and TRBJ2-7, with D maybe TRBD1 (6 bases). The V gene lost 4 bases and the J gene lost 2 bases, with 9 bases spanning the gap. Germline assignment: CDR1 MNHEY and CDR2 SMNVEV (reference sequence). CDR3 length: 13 amino acids. The CDR3 DNA sequence: TGTGCCAGCAGTTCAGGGGTTACCTACGAGCAGTACTTC. Protein product: CASSSGVTYEQYF.

The chain couples TRBV2 to TRBJ1-1; the D is unclear. Deletions cut 8 bases from V and 3 bases from J, with 19 bases between. This CDR3 has 15 residues. Germline CDR1 and CDR2: SNHLY and FYNNEI. CDR3 coding DNA: TGTGCCAGCGGCCGCCGTATCACGCGGGACACTGAAGCTTTCTTT. It encodes CASGRRITRDTEAFF.

The CDR3 bases are TGTGCCAGCAGTTTATCTTCAGGAGGCTACGAGCAGTACTTC. Its protein is CASSLSSGGYEQYF. The genes are TRBV27 and TRBJ2-7, with a tentative D call TRBD2 (5 bases). The CDR3 loop spans 14 amino acids. Trimming cost V 0 bases and J 3 bases, with 9 bases left between them. CDR1 MNHEY and CDR2 SMNVEV come from the germline V gene (reference sequence).